Presented here are 25 T cell receptor beta chains from one specimen sequenced in a study of OX40 agonist ivuxolimab in advanced cancers. Measured with immunoSEQ multiplex PCR; TCRdb has only the in-frame clones, and not every one. Here the sample spans 65,000 or so clones, around 88% being singletons. Here the sequenced sample was CD4+ or CD8+ T cells sorted from blood, taken in a trial of the OX40 agonist ivuxolimab. These receptors were taken from an adult with an advanced solid tumor such as melanoma, head and neck, liver or kidney cancer.

The chain uses TRBV7-8 and TRBJ2-3; TRBD2 matches 9 bases. The CDR3 sequence is 14 residues long. V lost 3 bases, J lost 4 bases, and 2 bases stayed unmatched. CDR1 SGHVS and CDR2 FQNEAQ come from the germline V gene. CDR3 coding DNA: TGTGCCAGCAGCTTGACTAGCGGATCAGATACGCAGTATTTT. Its translation is CASSLTSGSDTQYF.

The gene calls are TRBV29-1 and TRBJ2-7; the match to TRBD1 covers 9 bases. Germline V gene data show CDR1 as SQVTM and CDR2 as ANQGSEA. This CDR3 has 15 amino acids. V shed 0 bases, J shed 4 bases, and the junction held 7 bases outside the gene matches. The CDR3 region is CSVEDEGTGKYEQYF. The CDR3 DNA reads as TGCAGCGTTGAAGATGAAGGGACAGGGAAGTACGAGCAGTACTTC.

The CDR3: CASSIVQTTGELFF. Written as DNA, the CDR3 is TGTGCCAGTAGTATAGTCCAGACCACCGGGGAGCTGTTTTTT. The genes are TRBV19 and TRBJ2-2; no reliable D call. Germline loops: CDR1 LNHDA, CDR2 SQIVND (reference sequence). The length of the CDR3 is 14 residues. Trimming left V 1 base short and J 4 bases short, with 7 bases between.

This chain connects TRBV11-2 to TRBJ1-1; no firm D call. The CDR3 totals 13 residues. The germline CDR1 and CDR2 sequences are SGHAT and FQNNGV. V was pared by 3 bases and J by 0 bases, with 5 bases between. The CDR3 region has the DNA TGTGCCAGCAGCTTCGGATTGAACACTGAAGCTTTCTTT. Its translation is CASSFGLNTEAFF.

The chain uses TRBV18 and TRBJ2-1; 9 bases fit TRBD2. The CDR3 has 17 residues. The V segment lost 3 bases and the J segment 0 bases; nucleotides outside the gene matches: 6. CDR1 is KGHSH, CDR2 LQKENI, per germline. The CDR3 region has the DNA TGTGCCAGCTCACCGGCCGTGCGGGGGGGCTCCTACAATGAGCAGTTCTTC. Its protein product is CASSPAVRGGSYNEQFF.

V and J are TRBV2 and TRBJ1-3; D unclear. CDR1 and CDR2 (germline): SNHLY, FYNNEI. This CDR3 comprises 15 residues. Trimming stripped 3 bases from V and 4 bases from J, with 13 bases between. The CDR3 region is CASSEGGRSGNTIYF. CDR3 in DNA: TGTGCCAGCAGTGAGGGCGGGAGATCAGGAAACACCATATATTTT. Full variable domain (missing parts from reference TRBV2 and TRBJ1-3): EPEVTQTPSHQVTQMGQEVILRCVPISNHLYFYWYRQILGQKVEFLVSFYNNEISEKSEIFDDQFSVERPDGSNFTLKIRSTKLEDSAMYFCASSEGGRSGNTIYFGEGSWLTVV.

The genes are TRBV19 and TRBJ2-5; 8 bases fit TRBD1. From germline, CDR1 is LNHDA and CDR2 SQIVND (reference sequence). The J segment lost 4 bases and the V segment lost 1 base, leaving 14 bases of the junction unmatched. The length of the CDR3 is 18 residues. The chain's CDR3 is CASSIGRGGQGPGETQYF. CDR3 bases: TGTGCCAGTAGTATAGGGAGGGGCGGACAGGGCCCGGGAGAGACCCAGTACTTC.

V and J are TRBV2 and TRBJ1-6; the D gene is possibly TRBD1 (5 bases). The CDR3 has 14 residues. The V and J ends lost 4 bases and 7 bases respectively, with 11 bases between them. Germline CDR1 and CDR2: SNHLY and FYNNEI. CDR3 sequence: CASSVKQGNSPLHF. As DNA, the CDR3 is TGTGCCAGCAGTGTCAAGCAGGGCAATTCACCCCTCCACTTT.

This clone rates as medium-sized (0.01 to 0.1%). The chain is built from TRBV27 and TRBJ2-7, with 8 bases fitting TRBD1. The CDR3 has 14 residues. CDR1 MNHEY and CDR2 SMNVEV come from the germline V gene (reference sequence). The V segment lost 2 bases and the J segment 4 bases; nucleotides outside the gene matches: 4. CDR3 sequence reads: CASSLQGATYEQYF. In nucleotides, the CDR3 is TGTGCCAGCAGTTTACAGGGGGCCACGTACGAGCAGTACTTC.

The CDR3 spells CAISESREDTQYF. CDR3 sequence (DNA): TGTGCCATCAGTGAGTCGCGGGAAGATACGCAGTATTTT. The chain links TRBV10-3 to TRBJ2-3; D perhaps matches TRBD2 (6 bases). Trimming cost V 0 bases and J 5 bases, with 6 bases left between them. The CDR3 has 13 residues. Looked up from germline, CDR1 is ENHRY and CDR2 is SYGVKD.

This sequence joins TRBV11-2 and TRBJ2-1; TRBD2 aligns across 14 bases. Germline loops: CDR1 SGHAT, CDR2 FQNNGV. Trimming cost V 4 bases and J 6 bases; bases outside gene matches: 5. There are 16 residues in the CDR3. This CDR3 is CASSSAGTSGSNEQFF. DNA of the CDR3: TGTGCCAGCAGCTCCGCCGGGACTAGCGGGAGCAATGAGCAGTTCTTC.

This clone was observed a single time. The V gene is TRBV7-2, the J gene TRBJ1-2; D call uncertain. Germline loops: CDR1 SGHTA, CDR2 FQGNSA. This CDR3 is built from 14 residues. V was cut by 4 bases and J by 2 bases, with 11 bases left in between. The CDR3 loop reads CASSYGRANYGYTF. The CDR3 nucleotides are TGTGCCAGCAGCTACGGCCGGGCGAACTATGGCTACACCTTC.

The V gene is TRBV18, the J gene TRBJ2-2; D perhaps matches TRBD2 (6 bases). This CDR3 contains 14 residues. CDR1 is KGHSH and CDR2 is LQKENI in the germline V gene. V dropped 4 bases and J dropped 0 bases, with 6 bases sitting between them. The CDR3 sequence: CASSLAANTGELFF. The CDR3 region has the DNA TGTGCCAGCTCACTAGCGGCGAACACCGGGGAGCTGTTTTTT.

The chain uses TRBV2 and TRBJ2-7, with unresolved D. The CDR3 has 12 amino acids. V gave up 7 bases and J gave up 2 bases, with 9 bases separating them. The germline V gene has CDR1 SNHLY and CDR2 FYNNEI. CDR3 bases: TGTGCCAGCATTCTCAAGCCCTACGAGCAGTACTTC. Protein: CASILKPYEQYF.

Only a few counts were recorded for this clone. The V gene is TRBV30, the J gene TRBJ1-1; a weak D match, TRBD1 (5 bases). Germline CDR1 reads GTSNPN; CDR2 reads SVGIG (reference sequence). Trimming took off 3 bases at V and 2 bases at J, with 10 bases between the two ends. The CDR3 has 13 amino acids. This CDR3 is CAWRMTANTEAFF. Here the CDR3 DNA reads TGTGCCTGGAGGATGACAGCAAACACTGAAGCTTTCTTT.

This chain connects TRBV5-5 to TRBJ2-7, with 11 bases lining up with TRBD2. Germline-derived CDR1 and CDR2 are SGHKS and YYEKEE (reference sequence). The CDR3 totals 14 residues. The J segment lost 7 bases and the V segment lost 2 bases, leaving 5 bases of the junction unmatched. The CDR3 is CASSFTSGSGEQYF. DNA for the CDR3: TGTGCCAGCAGCTTTACTAGCGGGAGTGGGGAGCAGTACTTC.

V gene TRBV5-5 combines with J gene TRBJ2-7; no reliable D call. V was cut by 0 bases and J by 5 bases, with 12 bases left in between. Germline V gene sequence: CDR1 SGHKS, CDR2 YYEKEE (reference sequence). This CDR3 is built from 14 residues. This chain's CDR3 is CASSLAVARDEQYF. In DNA form, the CDR3 reads TGTGCCAGCAGCTTGGCGGTAGCCCGCGACGAGCAGTACTTC.

The chain uses TRBV29-1 and TRBJ1-1; D might be TRBD1 (6 bases). V was trimmed by 8 bases and J by 0 bases, leaving 13 bases between them. This CDR3 has 13 amino acids. Per the germline V gene, CDR1 is SQVTM and CDR2 is ANQGSEA. This CDR3 is CSHGGGMNTEAFF. The CDR3 DNA reads TGCAGCCATGGGGGCGGTATGAACACTGAAGCTTTCTTT. Full variable domain (rest looked up from reference TRBV29-1 and TRBJ1-1): SAVISQKPSRDICQRGTSLTIQCQVDSQVTMMFWYRQQPGQSLTLIATANQGSEATYESGFVIDKFPISRPNLTFSTLTVSNMSPEDSSIYLCSHGGGMNTEAFFGQGTRLTVV.

This clone came up once. The CDR3 protein is CASSPQRTRSYEQYF. CDR3 DNA sequence: TGTGCCAGCTCACCACAAAGGACACGCTCCTACGAGCAGTACTTC. The chain links TRBV18 to TRBJ2-7, with a weak D call TRBD1 (5 bases). Trimming removed 1 base from V and 0 bases from J, with 10 bases in between. This CDR3 is 15 amino acids long. Germline-derived CDR1 and CDR2 are KGHSH and LQKENI.

The chain couples TRBV18 to TRBJ2-3; D call uncertain. This CDR3 is built from 15 residues. CDR1 and CDR2 (germline): KGHSH, LQKENI. Trimming cost V 5 bases and J 2 bases, with 14 bases left between them. The DNA of the CDR3 is TGTGCCAGCTCATCCTATACTGGGGACACAGATACGCAGTATTTT. This sequence encodes CASSSYTGDTDTQYF.

Written as DNA, the CDR3 is TGCGCCAGCAGCCAAAAGTGGAAGACCCAGTACTTC. The encoded protein is CASSQKWKTQYF. V usage is TRBV4-1 and J usage is TRBJ2-5; D unresolved. This CDR3 comprises 12 residues. The germline gives CDR1 MGHRA, CDR2 YSYEKL. Deletions cut 2 bases from V and 6 bases from J, with 7 bases between.

The rearrangement links TRBV6-5 to TRBJ1-2; D is possibly TRBD1 (6 bases). Germline V lookup: CDR1 MNHEY, CDR2 SVGAGI. The CDR3 contains 14 residues. With 6 bases removed from V and 4 bases from J, the gap between germline ends came to 15 bases. The CDR3 DNA sequence: TGTGCCAGCAGGGCCTGGGACACGGTCTATGGCTACACCTTC. Translating gives CASRAWDTVYGYTF.

The gene calls are TRBV5-1 and TRBJ2-1, with 10 bases that match TRBD2. Trimming cost V 4 bases and J 4 bases; bases outside gene matches: 5. The length of the CDR3 is 15 residues. Germline CDR1 is SGHRS and CDR2 is YFSETQ. The CDR3 sequence is CASSLRTSGYNEQFF. In nucleotides, the CDR3 is TGCGCCAGCAGCCTCCGGACTAGCGGATACAATGAGCAGTTCTTC.

This clone was seen only once. The chain is built from TRBV19 and TRBJ1-2; 7 bases align to TRBD1. The germline V gene has CDR1 LNHDA and CDR2 SQIVND (reference sequence). The CDR3 sequence is 14 residues long. After removal of 4 bases from V and 4 bases from J, the junction contained 6 bases not matched to a gene. The CDR3 DNA follows: TGTGCCAGTAGTACCGGGACAGTTGTCTATGGCTACACCTTC. Its protein product is CASSTGTVVYGYTF.

The gene calls are TRBV6-6 and TRBJ1-3; D ambiguous. The CDR3 is 15 residues long. The germline gives CDR1 MNHNY, CDR2 SVGAGI (reference sequence). V shed 6 bases and J shed 0 bases, with 12 bases lying between them. The CDR3 bases are TGTGCCAGCAGCAACGACGGTGCCTCTGGAAACACCATATATTTT. This translates into CASSNDGASGNTIYF.